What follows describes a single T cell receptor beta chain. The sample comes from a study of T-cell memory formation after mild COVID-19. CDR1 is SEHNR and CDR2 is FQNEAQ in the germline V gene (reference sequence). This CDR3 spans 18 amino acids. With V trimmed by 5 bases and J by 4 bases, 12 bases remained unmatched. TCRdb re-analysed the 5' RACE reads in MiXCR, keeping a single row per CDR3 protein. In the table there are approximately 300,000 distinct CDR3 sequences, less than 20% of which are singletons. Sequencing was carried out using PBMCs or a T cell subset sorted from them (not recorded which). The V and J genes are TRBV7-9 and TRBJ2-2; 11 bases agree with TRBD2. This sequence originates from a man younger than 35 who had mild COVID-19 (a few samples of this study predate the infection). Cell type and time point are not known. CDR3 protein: CASSRQGLAGITTGELFF. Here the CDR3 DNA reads TGTGCCAGCAGCCGCCAAGGACTAGCGGGCATCACCACCGGGGAGCTGTTTTTT.